This is a list of T cell receptor beta chains from one sample in a study of cytomegalovirus exposure and HLA in healthy donors. Assay used: immunoSEQ multiplex PCR; TCRdb lists only in-frame clones, some missing. The table has 220,000 or so clones, about 75% seen once; the top ten hold 1.8%. Sequencing was done on a sample of PBMCs. The receptors were sampled from a woman between 25 and 40 years old in good health and CMV-seronegative. Each CDR3 is given with its conserved first and last residue. The D gene is left open where the match is weak.

J: TRBJ1-2; D: -; V: TRBV7-2; length: 13; CDR3: CASSQTGNYGYTF
J: TRBJ2-3; D: TRBD2; V: TRBV2; length: 17; CDR3: CASSEELAGVGADTQYF
J: TRBJ2-2; D: -; V: TRBV6-1; length: 13; CDR3: CASSPGGQGGLFF
J: TRBJ2-1; D: -; V: TRBV14; length: 21; CDR3: CASSEKTKGGGGLREKGEQFF
J: TRBJ1-1; D: -; V: TRBV7-9; length: 13; CDR3: CAAQEGLNTEAFF
J: TRBJ2-7; D: TRBD2; V: TRBV19; length: 15; CDR3: CASSMEAGESYEQYF
J: TRBJ2-2; D: TRBD2; V: TRBV30; length: 14; CDR3: CAWRSGRGTGELFF
J: TRBJ1-4; D: -; V: TRBV5-1; length: 14; CDR3: CASSLGQLNEKLFF
J: TRBJ2-7; D: TRBD1; V: TRBV19; length: 13; CDR3: CASSKRQGAEQYF
J: TRBJ2-5; D: -; V: TRBV19; length: 17; CDR3: CASSIDLLALELGTQYF
J: TRBJ2-7; D: TRBD1; V: TRBV27; length: 15; CDR3: CASSPNRGGGYEQYF
J: TRBJ2-7; D: TRBD1; V: TRBV27; length: 13; CDR3: CASRDRGFYEQYF
J: TRBJ2-3; D: -; V: TRBV4-2; length: 13; CDR3: CASSLTGPDTQYF
J: TRBJ1-5; D: -; V: TRBV2; length: 14; CDR3: CASSEARGNQPQHF
J: TRBJ2-7; D: TRBD2; V: TRBV5-4; length: 15; CDR3: CASSWGREGPYEQYF
J: TRBJ2-3; D: -; V: TRBV19; length: 13; CDR3: CASSMSGTDTQYF
J: TRBJ1-2; D: -; V: TRBV29-1; length: 13; CDR3: CSVGLGGNYGYTF
J: TRBJ2-2; D: -; V: TRBV2; length: 14; CDR3: CASTTLRDTGELFF
J: TRBJ1-1; D: -; V: TRBV7-9; length: 12; CDR3: CPSRLEGTEAFF
J: TRBJ1-1; D: -; V: TRBV9; length: 13; CDR3: CASSVGSDTEAFF
J: TRBJ2-6; D: TRBD1; V: TRBV5-1; length: 16; CDR3: CASSPGQGAGANVLTF
J: TRBJ2-3; D: -; V: TRBV6-1; length: 14; CDR3: CASRRDPSTDTQYF
J: TRBJ1-1; D: -; V: TRBV6-5; length: 14; CDR3: CASSYTGGGAEAFF